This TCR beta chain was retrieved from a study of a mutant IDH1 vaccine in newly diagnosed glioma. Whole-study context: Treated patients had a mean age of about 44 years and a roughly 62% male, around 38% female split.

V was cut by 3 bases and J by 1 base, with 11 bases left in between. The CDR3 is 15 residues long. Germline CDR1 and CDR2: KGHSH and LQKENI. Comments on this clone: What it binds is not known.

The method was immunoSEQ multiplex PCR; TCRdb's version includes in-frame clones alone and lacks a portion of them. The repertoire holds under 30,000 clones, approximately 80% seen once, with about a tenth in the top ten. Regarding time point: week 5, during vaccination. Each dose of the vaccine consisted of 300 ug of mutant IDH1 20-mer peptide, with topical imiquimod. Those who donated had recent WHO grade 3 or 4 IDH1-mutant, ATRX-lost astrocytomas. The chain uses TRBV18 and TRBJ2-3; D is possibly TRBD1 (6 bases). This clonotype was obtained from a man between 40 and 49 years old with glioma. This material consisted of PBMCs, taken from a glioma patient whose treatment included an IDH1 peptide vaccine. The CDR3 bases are TGTGCCAGCTCACCTCGACAGGTCCGCACAGATACGCAGTATTTT. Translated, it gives CASSPRQVRTDTQYF.